This TCR beta chain was recovered during a study of blood T cell repertoires in COVID-19. The wider study: Samples came from the United States, Italy and Spain, spanning acute and convalescent COVID-19.

The CDR3 spans 16 residues. The V segment lost 5 bases and the J segment 6 bases; nucleotides outside the gene matches: 10. Germline V gives CDR1 MNHNY, CDR2 SVGAGI (reference sequence). Original analysis: Reference gene primers were amplified, and this amplification served to estimate nucleated cell counts. Using immunoSEQ multiplex PCR, the repertoire was profiled, and TCRdb retains in-frame clones only, with some absent. For V, J and clone size, that table is used; D and trimming come from the DNA. The table shows approximately 81,000 clones, with roughly four fifths occurring only once. The receptor was isolated from a human donor in a cohort sampled during active COVID-19. Material for sequencing was peripheral blood. J is TRBJ2-2 and V is TRBV6-6, with 9 bases that match TRBD1. The CDR3 reads CASSRRGDRVPGELFF. The CDR3 bases are TGTGCCAGCAGTCGAAGGGGGGACAGGGTTCCCGGGGAGCTGTTTTTT.